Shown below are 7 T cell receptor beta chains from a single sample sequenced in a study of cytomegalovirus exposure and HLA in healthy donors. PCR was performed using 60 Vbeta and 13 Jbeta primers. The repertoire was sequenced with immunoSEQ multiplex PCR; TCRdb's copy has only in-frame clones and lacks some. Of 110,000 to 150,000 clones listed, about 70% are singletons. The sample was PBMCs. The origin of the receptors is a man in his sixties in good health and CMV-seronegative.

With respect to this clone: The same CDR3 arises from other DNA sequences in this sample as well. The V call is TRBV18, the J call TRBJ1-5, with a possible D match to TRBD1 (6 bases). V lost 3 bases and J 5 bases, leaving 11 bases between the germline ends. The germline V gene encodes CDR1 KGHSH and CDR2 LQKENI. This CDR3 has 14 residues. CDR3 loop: CASSPATGDQPQHF. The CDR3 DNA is TGTGCCAGCTCACCCGCGACAGGAGATCAGCCCCAGCATTTT.

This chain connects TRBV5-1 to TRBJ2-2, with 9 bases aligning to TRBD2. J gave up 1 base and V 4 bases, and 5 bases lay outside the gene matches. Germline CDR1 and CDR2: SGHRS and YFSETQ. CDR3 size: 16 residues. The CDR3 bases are TGCGCCAGCAGCCATGGACTAGCGCAGAACACCGGGGAGCTGTTTTTT. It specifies CASSHGLAQNTGELFF.

DNA for the CDR3: TGTGCCAGCAGCTTGGGCCTCGGGCAGGGGGCGGGAGAGACCCAGTACTTC. Residues: CASSLGLGQGAGETQYF. This sequence joins TRBV11-2 and TRBJ2-5; TRBD1 agrees at 8 bases. Trimming cost V 3 bases and J 4 bases; bases outside gene matches: 13. CDR1 and CDR2 (germline): SGHAT, FQNNGV. The CDR3 runs to 17 residues.

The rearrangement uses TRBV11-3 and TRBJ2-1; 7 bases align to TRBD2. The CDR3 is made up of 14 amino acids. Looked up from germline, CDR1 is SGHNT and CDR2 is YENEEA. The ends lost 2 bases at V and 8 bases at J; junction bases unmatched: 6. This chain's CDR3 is CASSLRTGGDEQFF. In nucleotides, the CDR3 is TGTGCCAGCAGCTTACGGACTGGGGGGGATGAGCAGTTCTTC.

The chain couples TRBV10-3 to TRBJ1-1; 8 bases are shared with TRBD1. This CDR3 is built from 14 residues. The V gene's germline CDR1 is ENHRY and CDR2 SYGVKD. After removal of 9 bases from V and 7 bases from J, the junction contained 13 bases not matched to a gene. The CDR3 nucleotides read TGTGCCATATTCAGCCAGGGGGCGAGAGGTGAAGCTTTCTTT. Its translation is CAIFSQGARGEAFF.

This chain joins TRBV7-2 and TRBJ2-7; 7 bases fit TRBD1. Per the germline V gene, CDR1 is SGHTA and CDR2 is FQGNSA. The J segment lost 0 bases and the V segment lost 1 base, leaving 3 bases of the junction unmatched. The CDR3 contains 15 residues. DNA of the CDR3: TGTGCCAGCAGCTTAGTTCAGGGGGACTCCTACGAGCAGTACTTC. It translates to CASSLVQGDSYEQYF.

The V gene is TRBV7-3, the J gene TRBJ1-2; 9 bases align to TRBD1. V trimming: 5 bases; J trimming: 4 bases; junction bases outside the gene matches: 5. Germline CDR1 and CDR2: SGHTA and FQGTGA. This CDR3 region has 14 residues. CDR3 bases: TGTGCCAGCAGCCCGACAGGGGGTGGCTATGGCTACACCTTC. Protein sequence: CASSPTGGGYGYTF.